A selection of T cell receptor beta chains follows, all from one sample in a study of neurological immune-mediated disorders. Using its own MiXCR run on the 5' RACE reads, TCRdb lists one record per CDR3 protein. The data contain 49,000 or so distinct CDR3 sequences, 16% of them seen just once; the ten biggest clones take up 4% to 4.5%. Sequenced input: PBMCs. These receptors were taken from a man aged 55 to 69 in good health. CDR3s include the opening cysteine and the closing phenylalanine or tryptophan. D genes are given only for firm matches. Not every row has a clone size; where given, it reads once, few, many or a size class.

>TRBJ2-1|many|TRBD2|TRBV5-1
TGCGCCAGCAGCTTCAGCACTAGCGGGAGGGCTGGCAATGAGCAGTTCTTC
CASSFSTSGRAGNEQFF
>TRBJ2-2|many|-|TRBV21-1
TGTGCCAGCAGCAAAGGGTGGGGCCTGCGTTGGACCGGGGAGCTGTTTTTT
CASSKGWGLRWTGELFF
>TRBJ2-2|many|-|TRBV15
TGTGTCACCAGCAGAGATCAACGCAGGGACAAACTCTCGAACACCGGGGAGCTGTTTTTT
CVTSRDQRRDKLSNTGELFF
>TRBJ2-3|-|-|TRBV7-8
TGTGCCAGCAGCCGCCCCAACGGCGCCACAGATACGCAGTATTTT
CASSRPNGATDTQYF
>TRBJ2-7|many|-|TRBV9
TGTGCCAGCAGCGTAGCTTGGGGGGTCTCCTACGAGCAGTACTTC
CASSVAWGVSYEQYF
>TRBJ2-1|many|-|TRBV7-2
TGTGCCAGCAGCTTAGTTGGACACAATGAGCAGTTCTTC
CASSLVGHNEQFF
>TRBJ1-2|many|-|TRBV7-2
TGTGCCAGCAGCTTAGACTGGGCTACTGACTATGGCTACACCTTC
CASSLDWATDYGYTF
>TRBJ1-1|many|TRBD1|TRBV7-6
TGTGCCAGCAGCGCTGGGACAGGGAACACTGAAGCTTTCTTT
CASSAGTGNTEAFF
>TRBJ2-1|many|TRBD2|TRBV20-1
TGCAGTGCTAGAGATTGGGGTCTAGCGGTTTCCTACAATGAGCAGTTCTTC
CSARDWGLAVSYNEQFF
>TRBJ2-1|-|-|TRBV6-5
TGTGCCAGCAGTTACTCGACGGGGTACAATGAGCAGTTCTTC
CASSYSTGYNEQFF
>TRBJ1-2|many|-|TRBV12-3/TRBV12-4
TGTGCCAGCAGTCCCAAAACGGGCTTTGGCTACACCTTC
CASSPKTGFGYTF
>TRBJ2-1|many|TRBD2|TRBV28
TGTGCCAGCAGGTTAGGACTAGCGGGAGGCTACAATGAGCAGTTCTTC
CASRLGLAGGYNEQFF
>TRBJ1-2|many|-|TRBV7-2
TGTGCCAGCAGCGGCAGGTTGGGTGGCTACACCTTC
CASSGRLGGYTF
>TRBJ2-2|many|TRBD2|TRBV15
TGTGCCACCAGCAGAGATGCGGCGGGAGCGCGGACCGGGGAGCTGTTTTTT
CATSRDAAGARTGELFF
>TRBJ2-1|-|-|TRBV29-1
TGCAGCGTTGATTTCAATGAGCAGTTCTTC
CSVDFNEQFF
>TRBJ2-7|many|-|TRBV9
TGTGCCAGCAGCGGCCGGGACCCCTCCTACGAGCAGTACTTC
CASSGRDPSYEQYF
>TRBJ2-6|many|-|TRBV5-5
TGTGCCAGCAGCTCCAAACCTCCAGGCAACGTCCTGACTTTC
CASSSKPPGNVLTF
>TRBJ2-1|many|TRBD2|TRBV29-1
TGCAGCGTTGAAAGGACTAGCGGGGGCAATGAGCAGTTCTTC
CSVERTSGGNEQFF
>TRBJ2-7|-|-|TRBV14
TGTGCCAGCAGCCAAATTGGGGGGAGTGGGTACGAGCAGTACTTC
CASSQIGGSGYEQYF
>TRBJ2-3|many|-|TRBV9
TGTGCCAGCAGCGTAAGGACCCAAGCAGATACGCAGTATTTT
CASSVRTQADTQYF
>TRBJ1-2|few|TRBD1|TRBV6-2/TRBV6-3
TGTGCCACCCACGGGACAGATCTATATGGCTACACCTTC
CATHGTDLYGYTF
>TRBJ2-3|few|-|TRBV6-1
TGTGCCAGCGACTTCAGGGGAGATACGCAGTATTTT
CASDFRGDTQYF
>TRBJ2-7|many|-|TRBV6-5
TGTGCCAGCAGTCCCGACCAGGGGAGCTCCTACGAGCAGTACTTC
CASSPDQGSSYEQYF
>TRBJ2-7|many|TRBD1|TRBV6-5
TGTGCCAGCAGTTACGCCGGGACAGGAGTCGAGCAGTACTTC
CASSYAGTGVEQYF
>TRBJ1-1|many|-|TRBV12-3/TRBV12-4
TGTGCCAGCAGTTTAGTTAACACTGAAGCTTTCTTT
CASSLVNTEAFF
>TRBJ2-2|many|-|TRBV21-1
TGTGCCAGCAGCAAACGGACTAGCGGGAGGAAGAACACCGGGGAGCTGTTTTTT
CASSKRTSGRKNTGELFF
>TRBJ1-5|many|-|TRBV4-1
TGCGCCAGCAGCCAAGTCCGGAATCAGCCCCAGCATTTT
CASSQVRNQPQHF
>TRBJ2-7|many|TRBD1|TRBV6-6
TGTGCCAGCAGTCTAGGACAGGATACCTACGAGCAGTACTTC
CASSLGQDTYEQYF
>TRBJ2-3|few|-|TRBV27
TGTGCCAGCAGTCCCTGGGGGAGAAGAGATACGCAGTATTTT
CASSPWGRRDTQYF
>TRBJ2-6|many|-|TRBV7-3
TGTGCCAGCAGCTTAATGGGTACTGGGGCCAACGTCCTGACTTTC
CASSLMGTGANVLTF
>TRBJ2-5|many|TRBD1|TRBV20-1
TGCAGTGCCCGGGGACAGGACCAAGAGACCCAGTACTTC
CSARGQDQETQYF
>TRBJ1-1|many|-|TRBV6-2/TRBV6-3
TGTGCCAGTAACAGGGAGGGGAACACTGAAGCTTTCTTT
CASNREGNTEAFF
>TRBJ1-4|many|-|TRBV15
TGTGCCACCAGCAGAGAACGATCGGGGTTAGGCGAAAAACTGTTTTTT
CATSRERSGLGEKLFF
>TRBJ1-5|many|-|TRBV12-3/TRBV12-4
TGTGCCAGCAGTGCAGACACCTATAGCAATCAGCCCCAGCATTTT
CASSADTYSNQPQHF
>TRBJ2-2|many|-|TRBV7-2
TGTGCCAGCAGCTTCCGGGCCGGGGAGCTGTTTTTT
CASSFRAGELFF
>TRBJ2-6|many|-|TRBV4-2
TGTGCCAGCAGCCTTTTACTACAGGTTGCTGGGGCCAACGTCCTGACTTTC
CASSLLLQVAGANVLTF
>TRBJ2-3|many|TRBD1|TRBV10-3
TGTGCCATCAGTGATGGGACAGGCGGCACAGATACGCAGTATTTT
CAISDGTGGTDTQYF
>TRBJ1-1|many|-|TRBV4-3
TGCGCCAGCAGCCAAGATCGACCGCGCACTGAAGCTTTCTTT
CASSQDRPRTEAFF
>TRBJ1-2|-|TRBD1|TRBV7-3
TGTGCCAGCAGCCTGACAGGGGGCCCCTCGACTGGCTACACCTTC
CASSLTGGPSTGYTF
>TRBJ1-1|-|TRBD1|TRBV15
TGTGCCACCAGCAGAGACCTTTCTTACACCGGGACAGGGGGCGGCATGAACACTGAAGCTTTCTTT
CATSRDLSYTGTGGGMNTEAFF
>TRBJ1-6|few|TRBD1|TRBV27
TGTGCCAGCAGTCGGGACAGGGTTTCACCCCTCCACTTT
CASSRDRVSPLHF
>TRBJ2-7|-|-|TRBV5-1
TGCGCCAGCAGCGCGGAGGCCGGGATGACCTACGAGCAGTACTTC
CASSAEAGMTYEQYF
>TRBJ2-7|many|TRBD2|TRBV9
TGTGCCAGCAGCGACACGAGCGGGAGCCCCACCTACGAGCAGTACTTC
CASSDTSGSPTYEQYF
>TRBJ2-1|many|-|TRBV29-1
TGCAGCGTTGGTACCGTACCCTACAATGAGCAGTTCTTC
CSVGTVPYNEQFF
>TRBJ2-1|many|-|TRBV11-3
TGTGCCAGCAGCCTCCGGGCGGGGTACTACAATGAGCAGTTCTTC
CASSLRAGYYNEQFF
>TRBJ2-5|many|-|TRBV11-3
TGTGCCAGCAGTCACAGCAGGGGAACAGAGACCCAGTACTTC
CASSHSRGTETQYF
>TRBJ2-3|-|TRBD2|TRBV5-1
TGCGCCAGCAGCTTGGAGGTGCGGGAGAGTCCAGATACCCAGTATTTT
CASSLEVRESPDTQYF
>TRBJ2-1|-|-|TRBV14
TGTGCCAGCAGCCAAGGGTTCGGGAGCTGGGATGAGCAGTTCTTC
CASSQGFGSWDEQFF
>TRBJ2-3|-|TRBD2|TRBV5-1
TGCGCCAGCAGCGAACCGGGACTAGCGGGAGGAGATACGCAGTATTTT
CASSEPGLAGGDTQYF
>TRBJ2-6|many|TRBD1|TRBV15
TGTGCCACCAGCAGACCCCGGACAGGGGGGTCCTCTGGGGCCAACGTCCTGACTTTC
CATSRPRTGGSSGANVLTF
>TRBJ1-4|-|-|TRBV6-6
TGTGCCAGCAGTCTAGGACAGCCAACTAATGAAAAACTGTTTTTT
CASSLGQPTNEKLFF
>TRBJ2-6|many|-|TRBV12-3/TRBV12-4
TGTGCCAGCAGTGTCGACTGGGCTGGGGCCAACGTCCTGACTTTC
CASSVDWAGANVLTF
>TRBJ2-3|many|TRBD2|TRBV20-1
TGCAGTGCTCCCACTAGCGGGAGAGAAGATACGCAGTATTTT
CSAPTSGREDTQYF
>TRBJ2-3|many|-|TRBV4-1
TGCGCCAGCAGCCTAAGCGTCGCTAGCACAGATACGCAGTATTTT
CASSLSVASTDTQYF
>TRBJ2-5|many|-|TRBV28
TGTGCCAGCAGTTCCCCAGGGGGGAAGGAAGAGACCCAGTACTTC
CASSSPGGKEETQYF
>TRBJ1-3|many|-|TRBV4-3
TGCGCCAGCAGCCGCGTCCGGGGGAACGGAAACACCATATATTTT
CASSRVRGNGNTIYF
>TRBJ2-3|many|TRBD2|TRBV20-1
TGCAGTGCTAAAATCCTAGCGGGAGGAGTAACAGATACGCAGTATTTT
CSAKILAGGVTDTQYF
>TRBJ1-5|many|TRBD1|TRBV12-3/TRBV12-4
TGTGCCAGCAGTCCACAGGGGGGACAGCCCCAGCATTTT
CASSPQGGQPQHF
>TRBJ2-1|many|-|TRBV20-1
TGCAGTGCTAGTGGGGACGGATTCAATGAGCAGTTCTTC
CSASGDGFNEQFF
>TRBJ1-1|many|TRBD1|TRBV15
TGTGCCACCAGCAGGGGAATGACAGGGGCGAAGACTGAAGCTTTCTTT
CATSRGMTGAKTEAFF